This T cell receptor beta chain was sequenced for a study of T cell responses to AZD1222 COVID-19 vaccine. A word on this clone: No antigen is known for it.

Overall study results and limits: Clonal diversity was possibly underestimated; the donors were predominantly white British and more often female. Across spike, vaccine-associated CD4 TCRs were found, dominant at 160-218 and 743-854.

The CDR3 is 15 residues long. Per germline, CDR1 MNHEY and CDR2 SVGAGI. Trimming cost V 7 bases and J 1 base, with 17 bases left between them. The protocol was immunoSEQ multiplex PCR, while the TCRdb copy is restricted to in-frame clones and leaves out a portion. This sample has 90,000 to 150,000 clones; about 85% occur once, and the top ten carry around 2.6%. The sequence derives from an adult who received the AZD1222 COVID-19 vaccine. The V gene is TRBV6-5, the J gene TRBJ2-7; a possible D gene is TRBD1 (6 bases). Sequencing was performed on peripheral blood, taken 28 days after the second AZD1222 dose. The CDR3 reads CASIPAVGASYEQYF. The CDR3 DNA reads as TGTGCCAGCATTCCCGCCGTGGGGGCTTCCTACGAGCAGTACTTC.